The rows below give T cell receptor beta chains drawn from one sample of a study of control samples from healthy donors and cancer patients. Sequencing was performed with immunoSEQ multiplex PCR; in TCRdb, only in-frame clones are kept and a portion is missing. The sample has roughly 190,000 clones, about 91% seen once. Sequencing was done on a sample of blood. These TCRs come from a man under 40 in good health. Each CDR3 is given with its conserved first and last residue. The D gene is left open where the match is weak. The size of a clone is reported for some rows only, either as once, few or many, or as a class for expanded clones.

CDR3 DNA: TGTGCCAGCAGCGTATCAGGACAGTCGAACACCGGGGAGCTGTTTTTT
CDR3 protein: CASSVSGQSNTGELFF
D gene: NA
CDR3 length: 16
clone size: NA
V gene: TRBV9
J gene: TRBJ2-2

CDR3 DNA: TGTGCCACCAGCAGTCTTAGCGGGGGAACAGATACGCAGTATTTT
CDR3 protein: CATSSLSGGTDTQYF
D gene: TRBD2
CDR3 length: 15
clone size: NA
V gene: TRBV15
J gene: TRBJ2-3

CDR3 DNA: TGTGCCAGCAGCCTCCCCTTTCGCCTCAGGGAGCAGTTCTTC
CDR3 protein: CASSLPFRLREQFF
D gene: NA
CDR3 length: 14
clone size: NA
V gene: TRBV14
J gene: TRBJ2-1

CDR3 DNA: TGTGCCAGCAGTTTCCTAGCGGGGGGTGACAAAAACATTCAGTACTTC
CDR3 protein: CASSFLAGGDKNIQYF
D gene: TRBD2
CDR3 length: 16
clone size: once
V gene: TRBV6-2/TRBV6-3
J gene: TRBJ2-4

CDR3 DNA: TGTGCCAGCAGTGAAACATCAGTTAACTATGGCTACACCTTC
CDR3 protein: CASSETSVNYGYTF
D gene: NA
CDR3 length: 14
clone size: NA
V gene: TRBV2
J gene: TRBJ1-2

CDR3 DNA: TGTGCCTGGGCCTCGTGGGGGGACTTCGATGGCTACACCTTC
CDR3 protein: CAWASWGDFDGYTF
D gene: NA
CDR3 length: 14
clone size: few
V gene: TRBV30
J gene: TRBJ1-2

CDR3 DNA: TGTGCCAGCTCACCACCGTCCTCCGACGTCTACGAGCAGTACTTC
CDR3 protein: CASSPPSSDVYEQYF
D gene: NA
CDR3 length: 15
clone size: NA
V gene: TRBV18
J gene: TRBJ2-7

CDR3 DNA: TGTGCCAGCAGAGGGGGCCCCGGGGCCACTGAAGCTTTCTTT
CDR3 protein: CASRGGPGATEAFF
D gene: TRBD1
CDR3 length: 14
clone size: NA
V gene: TRBV7-9
J gene: TRBJ1-1

CDR3 DNA: TGTGCCAGCAGTCCCTGGACTAGCGGGGGCACAGATACGCAGTATTTT
CDR3 protein: CASSPWTSGGTDTQYF
D gene: TRBD2
CDR3 length: 16
clone size: NA
V gene: TRBV5-4
J gene: TRBJ2-3

CDR3 DNA: TGCGCCAGCAGCAACCGACAGGGGGCGGTAGACAAAAACATTCAGTACTTC
CDR3 protein: CASSNRQGAVDKNIQYF
D gene: TRBD1
CDR3 length: 17
clone size: NA
V gene: TRBV5-1
J gene: TRBJ2-4

CDR3 DNA: TGTGCCTGGAGCGATGGGGGGGGGACAGATACGCAGTATTTT
CDR3 protein: CAWSDGGGTDTQYF
D gene: TRBD2
CDR3 length: 14
clone size: NA
V gene: TRBV30
J gene: TRBJ2-3

CDR3 DNA: TGTGCCAGCAGCCAAGGAAGGGCCACTGAAGCTTTCTTT
CDR3 protein: CASSQGRATEAFF
D gene: NA
CDR3 length: 13
clone size: NA
V gene: TRBV3-1/TRBV3-2
J gene: TRBJ1-1

CDR3 DNA: TGTGCCAGCAGCTTGGGAGGTTCTGGAAACACCATATATTTT
CDR3 protein: CASSLGGSGNTIYF
D gene: NA
CDR3 length: 14
clone size: NA
V gene: TRBV5-4
J gene: TRBJ1-3

CDR3 DNA: TGCGCCAGCATCGTAACCGGGACAGGGGGTACAGATACGCAGTATTTT
CDR3 protein: CASIVTGTGGTDTQYF
D gene: TRBD1
CDR3 length: 16
clone size: NA
V gene: TRBV23-1
J gene: TRBJ2-3

CDR3 DNA: TGTGCCAGCAGTGACAGTGTAGCGGGGGGGCGGGGCACAGATACGCAGTATTTT
CDR3 protein: CASSDSVAGGRGTDTQYF
D gene: TRBD2
CDR3 length: 18
clone size: NA
V gene: TRBV6-1
J gene: TRBJ2-3

CDR3 DNA: TGTGCCAGCAGTGCAGGGGCCCCCGGGGAATATGGCTACACCTTC
CDR3 protein: CASSAGAPGEYGYTF
D gene: NA
CDR3 length: 15
clone size: NA
V gene: TRBV5-4
J gene: TRBJ1-2

CDR3 DNA: TGCGCCAGCAGGCCAGGGGGGTCTGGGGCCAACGTCCTGACTTTC
CDR3 protein: CASRPGGSGANVLTF
D gene: NA
CDR3 length: 15
clone size: NA
V gene: TRBV4-1
J gene: TRBJ2-6

CDR3 DNA: TGTGCCAGCAGTGTAGGGCGCACAGATACGCAGTATTTT
CDR3 protein: CASSVGRTDTQYF
D gene: NA
CDR3 length: 13
clone size: NA
V gene: TRBV27
J gene: TRBJ2-3

CDR3 DNA: TGTGCCACCACTAGGGACAGGGGGTTAGATACGCAGTATTTT
CDR3 protein: CATTRDRGLDTQYF
D gene: TRBD1
CDR3 length: 14
clone size: NA
V gene: TRBV6-5
J gene: TRBJ2-3

CDR3 DNA: TGCGCCAGCAGCCAAGATAGACTAGCGGGGGGGGTCCAAGAGACCCAGTACTTC
CDR3 protein: CASSQDRLAGGVQETQYF
D gene: TRBD2
CDR3 length: 18
clone size: NA
V gene: TRBV4-1
J gene: TRBJ2-5

CDR3 DNA: TGTGCCAGCAGTTTAATGGCCACCTCCCGCGAGCAGTACTTC
CDR3 protein: CASSLMATSREQYF
D gene: NA
CDR3 length: 14
clone size: once
V gene: TRBV28
J gene: TRBJ2-7

CDR3 DNA: TGTGCCAGCAGCTTAGATCGGGGGGGTACCTATGGCTACACCTTC
CDR3 protein: CASSLDRGGTYGYTF
D gene: NA
CDR3 length: 15
clone size: once
V gene: TRBV11-2
J gene: TRBJ1-2

CDR3 DNA: TGTGCCACCAGTGATCCAGGGAACAATGAAAAACTGTTTTTT
CDR3 protein: CATSDPGNNEKLFF
D gene: NA
CDR3 length: 14
clone size: NA
V gene: TRBV24-1
J gene: TRBJ1-4

CDR3 DNA: TGTGCCAGCAGCGTTAGGACAGGGATGACTGAAGCTTTCTTT
CDR3 protein: CASSVRTGMTEAFF
D gene: TRBD1
CDR3 length: 14
clone size: NA
V gene: TRBV9
J gene: TRBJ1-1

CDR3 DNA: TGTGCCAGCAAAATGGGCCCAAGGAAACCAAATTCACCCCTCCACTTT
CDR3 protein: CASKMGPRKPNSPLHF
D gene: NA
CDR3 length: 16
clone size: NA
V gene: TRBV5-8
J gene: TRBJ1-6

CDR3 DNA: TGTGCCAGCAGGGAACTAGGTCGTAGGGCCGGGGAGCTGTTTTTT
CDR3 protein: CASRELGRRAGELFF
D gene: NA
CDR3 length: 15
clone size: NA
V gene: TRBV5-6
J gene: TRBJ2-2

CDR3 DNA: TGTGCCAGCACTCGGACCGGAGGAACTAATGAAAAACTGTTTTTT
CDR3 protein: CASTRTGGTNEKLFF
D gene: NA
CDR3 length: 15
clone size: NA
V gene: TRBV9
J gene: TRBJ1-4

CDR3 DNA: TGTGCCAGCAGCTTAGGTCCCCCGCGGGGGCCTTCCTACGAGCAGTACTTC
CDR3 protein: CASSLGPPRGPSYEQYF
D gene: NA
CDR3 length: 17
clone size: NA
V gene: TRBV7-9
J gene: TRBJ2-7

CDR3 DNA: TGTGCCAGCAGCGGACAGGTTGGAAACACCATATATTTT
CDR3 protein: CASSGQVGNTIYF
D gene: TRBD1
CDR3 length: 13
clone size: few
V gene: TRBV7-2
J gene: TRBJ1-3

CDR3 DNA: TGTGCCACCATACTCCCTCGTGGGGGAGCTTTCTTT
CDR3 protein: CATILPRGGAFF
D gene: NA
CDR3 length: 12
clone size: NA
V gene: TRBV6-4
J gene: TRBJ1-1

CDR3 DNA: TGTGCCACCAGTCGGCCGGGACTAAAAAGCTCCTACAATGAGCAGTTCTTC
CDR3 protein: CATSRPGLKSSYNEQFF
D gene: TRBD2
CDR3 length: 17
clone size: NA
V gene: TRBV24-1
J gene: TRBJ2-1

CDR3 DNA: TGCGCCAGCAGCCAAGATAACCCCGGTAGTAACACTGAAGCTTTCTTT
CDR3 protein: CASSQDNPGSNTEAFF
D gene: NA
CDR3 length: 16
clone size: NA
V gene: TRBV4-1
J gene: TRBJ1-1

CDR3 DNA: TGTGCCAGCTCACCAGAGGTTCGTTCACCCCTCCACTTT
CDR3 protein: CASSPEVRSPLHF
D gene: NA
CDR3 length: 13
clone size: NA
V gene: TRBV18
J gene: TRBJ1-6

CDR3 DNA: TGTGCCAGCAGGCTACAGGGGGAGGCCTACGAGCAGTACTTC
CDR3 protein: CASRLQGEAYEQYF
D gene: TRBD1
CDR3 length: 14
clone size: NA
V gene: TRBV6-5
J gene: TRBJ2-7

CDR3 DNA: TGTGCCAGCAGCCAAGCGGGAAACACAGATACGCAGTATTTT
CDR3 protein: CASSQAGNTDTQYF
D gene: NA
CDR3 length: 14
clone size: NA
V gene: TRBV3-1/TRBV3-2
J gene: TRBJ2-3

CDR3 DNA: TGTGCCAGCGGACTGTCACTAGCGGGGAACACCGGGGAGCTGTTTTTT
CDR3 protein: CASGLSLAGNTGELFF
D gene: TRBD2
CDR3 length: 16
clone size: NA
V gene: TRBV2
J gene: TRBJ2-2

CDR3 DNA: TGCGCCAGCAGCCAAGATTTCCCAGGTGGCCGGGGCGGAGGCTACACCTTC
CDR3 protein: CASSQDFPGGRGGGYTF
D gene: NA
CDR3 length: 17
clone size: NA
V gene: TRBV4-1
J gene: TRBJ1-2

CDR3 DNA: TGCGCCAGCAGCCAGGGCCTCAGGGGGGAGAACACTGAAGCTTTCTTT
CDR3 protein: CASSQGLRGENTEAFF
D gene: TRBD1
CDR3 length: 16
clone size: NA
V gene: TRBV4-1
J gene: TRBJ1-1

CDR3 DNA: TGTGCCAGTAGTATAGGGACAGGGGGTGGGCAGCCCCAGCATTTT
CDR3 protein: CASSIGTGGGQPQHF
D gene: TRBD1
CDR3 length: 15
clone size: once
V gene: TRBV19
J gene: TRBJ1-5

CDR3 DNA: TGTGCCAGCAGCCAAGATAAACAAGGGATCGCGAATTCACCCCTCCACTTT
CDR3 protein: CASSQDKQGIANSPLHF
D gene: NA
CDR3 length: 17
clone size: NA
V gene: TRBV14
J gene: TRBJ1-6

CDR3 DNA: TGTGCCAGCAGTTGGGCAGGGGATCAGCCCCAGCATTTT
CDR3 protein: CASSWAGDQPQHF
D gene: NA
CDR3 length: 13
clone size: NA
V gene: TRBV12-3/TRBV12-4
J gene: TRBJ1-5

CDR3 DNA: TGCGCCAGCAGCCAACAAGGAGGGGGCCGGAGTAATTCACCCCTCCACTTT
CDR3 protein: CASSQQGGGRSNSPLHF
D gene: TRBD1
CDR3 length: 17
clone size: few
V gene: TRBV5-1
J gene: TRBJ1-6

CDR3 DNA: TGCGCCAGCAGCGCCTCAGAGACCCAGTACTTC
CDR3 protein: CASSASETQYF
D gene: NA
CDR3 length: 11
clone size: many
V gene: TRBV5-1
J gene: TRBJ2-5

CDR3 DNA: TGTGCCAGCAGCTCAGGGACACCGCCAGATACGCAGTATTTT
CDR3 protein: CASSSGTPPDTQYF
D gene: NA
CDR3 length: 14
clone size: NA
V gene: TRBV7-3
J gene: TRBJ2-3

CDR3 DNA: TGTGCCAGCAGTGACGAGAGCGGGACAGGGTTACAAAAACTGTTTTTT
CDR3 protein: CASSDESGTGLQKLFF
D gene: TRBD1
CDR3 length: 16
clone size: NA
V gene: TRBV2
J gene: TRBJ1-4

CDR3 DNA: TGCGCCAGCAGCTTCCTAGGACAGGGCCAAGAGACCCAGTACTTC
CDR3 protein: CASSFLGQGQETQYF
D gene: TRBD1
CDR3 length: 15
clone size: NA
V gene: TRBV5-1
J gene: TRBJ2-5

CDR3 DNA: TGTGCCAGCAGCGTAGATGATAGGGACAGAAATGAGCAGTTCTTC
CDR3 protein: CASSVDDRDRNEQFF
D gene: TRBD1
CDR3 length: 15
clone size: NA
V gene: TRBV9
J gene: TRBJ2-1

CDR3 DNA: TGTGCCAGTAGTAGACGACAGGGCGATGGCTACACCTTC
CDR3 protein: CASSRRQGDGYTF
D gene: TRBD1
CDR3 length: 13
clone size: NA
V gene: TRBV19
J gene: TRBJ1-2

CDR3 DNA: TGTGCCAGCAGCCAAGATACGCGGGGGAATGGCTACACCTTC
CDR3 protein: CASSQDTRGNGYTF
D gene: NA
CDR3 length: 14
clone size: NA
V gene: TRBV3-1/TRBV3-2
J gene: TRBJ1-2

CDR3 DNA: TGTGCCAGCAGCACCGGGGCAGGGGGAGGCTACACCTTC
CDR3 protein: CASSTGAGGGYTF
D gene: TRBD1
CDR3 length: 13
clone size: NA
V gene: TRBV3-1/TRBV3-2
J gene: TRBJ1-2

CDR3 DNA: TGTGCCAGCAAGAGGGCCGGAGGCAATCAGCCCCAGCATTTT
CDR3 protein: CASKRAGGNQPQHF
D gene: NA
CDR3 length: 14
clone size: NA
V gene: TRBV2
J gene: TRBJ1-5

CDR3 DNA: TGCGCCAGCAGGGCTACTAGCGGGGGGAACACAGATACGCAGTATTTT
CDR3 protein: CASRATSGGNTDTQYF
D gene: TRBD2
CDR3 length: 16
clone size: NA
V gene: TRBV4-1
J gene: TRBJ2-3

CDR3 DNA: TGTGCCAGCAGCCAACGGAGGACAGGGTCCGACGAGCAGTACTTC
CDR3 protein: CASSQRRTGSDEQYF
D gene: TRBD1
CDR3 length: 15
clone size: NA
V gene: TRBV5-6
J gene: TRBJ2-7

CDR3 DNA: TGTGCCAGCAGCCCCGGGACAGGGGAAGGGCCCTACGAGCAGTACTTC
CDR3 protein: CASSPGTGEGPYEQYF
D gene: TRBD1
CDR3 length: 16
clone size: NA
V gene: TRBV7-6
J gene: TRBJ2-7

CDR3 DNA: TGTGCCAGCAGTCCTAACAGGTGGACTAACTATGGCTACACCTTC
CDR3 protein: CASSPNRWTNYGYTF
D gene: NA
CDR3 length: 15
clone size: NA
V gene: TRBV6-5
J gene: TRBJ1-2